The 5 T cell receptor beta chains listed next were all sequenced from one sample in a study of early T cells in non-severe SARS-CoV-2 infection. Each CDR3 protein is one row after TCRdb ran MiXCR on the 5' RACE reads. The profile covers more than 25,000 distinct CDR3 sequences, with approximately 4.2% appearing a single time and over 10% taken by the ten largest. Sample: whole blood. All receptors come from an adult who was a healthcare worker with PCR-confirmed SARS-CoV-2 infection or an uninfected control (not recorded which).

This clonotype was recorded at least ten times. J is TRBJ1-2 and V is TRBV5-1; TRBD1 aligns across 8 bases. From germline, CDR1 is SGHRS and CDR2 YFSETQ. Trimming cost V 2 bases and J 5 bases; bases outside gene matches: 11. CDR3 size: 16 residues. Written as DNA, the CDR3 is TGCGCCAGCAGCTTAGGCAGGACAGGGAGGAGTTATGGCTACACCTTC. Encoded protein: CASSLGRTGRSYGYTF.

This clonotype appeared many times. The rearrangement uses TRBV12-3 or TRBV12-4 and TRBJ1-2; 7 bases line up with TRBD1. Trimming at V came to 5 bases and at J to 4 bases, leaving 16 bases not matched to a gene. The CDR3 covers 17 residues. The CDR3 DNA sequence: TGTGCCAGCAGTCAAACAGGGGAACAAAAGACGATCTATGGCTACACCTTC. It is translated as CASSQTGEQKTIYGYTF.

This clonotype was observed a handful of times. The V gene is TRBV5-1, the J gene TRBJ2-7; maybe TRBD1 (6 bases). This CDR3 has 15 amino acids. The germline V gene encodes CDR1 SGHRS and CDR2 YFSETQ. Trimming left V 5 bases short and J 4 bases short, with 19 bases between. The CDR3: CASSRSAGQYYEQYF. The DNA of the CDR3 is TGCGCCAGCAGTCGTTCCGCCGGACAGTATTACGAGCAGTACTTC. Filled out from reference TRBV5-1 and TRBJ2-7, the complete variable domain reads KAGVTQTPRYLIKTRGQQVTLSCSPISGHRSVSWYQQTPGQGLQFLFEYFSETQRNKGNFPGRFSGRQFSNSRSEMNVSTLELGDSALYLCASSRSAGQYYEQYFGPGTRLTVT.

There are many counts of this clonotype. J is TRBJ2-7 and V is TRBV29-1; 7 bases map to TRBD1. V was pared by 4 bases and J by 0 bases, with 3 bases of the junction left unmatched. The CDR3 runs to 13 residues. Germline V gene lookup returns CDR1 SQVTM and CDR2 ANQGSEA. The CDR3 DNA is TGCAGCGTTGTGGGACAGAACTCCTACGAGCAGTACTTC. Protein: CSVVGQNSYEQYF.

In this sample, this clonotype turned up many times. Here the CDR3 reads CASSRKGLAGVYEQYF. The CDR3 bases are TGTGCCAGCAGCCGCAAGGGACTAGCGGGAGTCTACGAGCAGTACTTC. The chain couples TRBV3-1 to TRBJ2-7; TRBD2 aligns across 14 bases. CDR3 size: 16 residues. CDR1 and CDR2 from the germline V gene are LGHDT and YNNKEL (reference sequence). V shed 4 bases and J 3 bases; nucleotides not matched to a gene: 5.